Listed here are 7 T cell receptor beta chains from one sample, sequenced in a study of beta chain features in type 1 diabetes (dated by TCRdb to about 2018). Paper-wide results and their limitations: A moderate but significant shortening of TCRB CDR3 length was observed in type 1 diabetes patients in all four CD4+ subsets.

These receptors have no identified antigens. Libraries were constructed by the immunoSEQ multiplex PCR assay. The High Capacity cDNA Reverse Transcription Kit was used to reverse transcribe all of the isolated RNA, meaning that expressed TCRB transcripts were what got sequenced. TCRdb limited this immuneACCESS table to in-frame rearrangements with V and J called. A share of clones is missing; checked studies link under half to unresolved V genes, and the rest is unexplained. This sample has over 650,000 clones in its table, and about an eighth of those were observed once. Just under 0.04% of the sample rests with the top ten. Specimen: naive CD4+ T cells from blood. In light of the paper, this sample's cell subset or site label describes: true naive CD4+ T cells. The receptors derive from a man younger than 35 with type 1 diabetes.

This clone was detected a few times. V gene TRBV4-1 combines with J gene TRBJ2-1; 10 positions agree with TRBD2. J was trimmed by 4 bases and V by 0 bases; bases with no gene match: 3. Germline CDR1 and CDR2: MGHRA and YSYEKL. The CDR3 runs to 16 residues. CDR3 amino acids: CASSQEGAGGYNEQFF. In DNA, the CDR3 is TGCGCCAGCAGCCAAGAAGGAGCGGGAGGGTACAATGAGCAGTTCTTC.

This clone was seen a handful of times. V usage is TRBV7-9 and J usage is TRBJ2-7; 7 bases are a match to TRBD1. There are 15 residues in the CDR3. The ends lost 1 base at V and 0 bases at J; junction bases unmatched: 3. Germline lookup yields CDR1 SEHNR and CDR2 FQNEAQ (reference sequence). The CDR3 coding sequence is TGTGCCAGCAGCTTAGGGGACAGCCTCTCCTACGAGCAGTACTTC. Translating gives CASSLGDSLSYEQYF.

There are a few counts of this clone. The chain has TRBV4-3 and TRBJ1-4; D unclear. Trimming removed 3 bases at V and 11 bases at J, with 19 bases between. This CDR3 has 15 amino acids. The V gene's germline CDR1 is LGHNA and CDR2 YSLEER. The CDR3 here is CASSQPERPDGKLFF. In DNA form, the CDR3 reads TGCGCCAGCAGCCAGCCGGAGCGGCCGGATGGTAAACTGTTTTTT.

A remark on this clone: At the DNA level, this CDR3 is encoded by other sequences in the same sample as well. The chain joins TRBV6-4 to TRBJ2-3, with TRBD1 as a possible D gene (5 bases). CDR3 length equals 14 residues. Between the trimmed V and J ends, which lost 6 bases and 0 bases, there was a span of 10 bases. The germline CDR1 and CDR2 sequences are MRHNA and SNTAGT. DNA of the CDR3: TGTGCCAGCAGCGCCGGACACAGCACAGATACGCAGTATTTT. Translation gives CASSAGHSTDTQYF.

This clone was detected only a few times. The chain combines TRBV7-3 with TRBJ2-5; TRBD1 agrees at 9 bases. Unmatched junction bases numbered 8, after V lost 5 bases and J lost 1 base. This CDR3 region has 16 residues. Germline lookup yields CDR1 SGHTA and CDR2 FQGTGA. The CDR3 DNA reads TGTGCCAGCAGCGTCTTGGGACAGGGTACCCAAGAGACCCAGTACTTC. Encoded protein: CASSVLGQGTQETQYF.

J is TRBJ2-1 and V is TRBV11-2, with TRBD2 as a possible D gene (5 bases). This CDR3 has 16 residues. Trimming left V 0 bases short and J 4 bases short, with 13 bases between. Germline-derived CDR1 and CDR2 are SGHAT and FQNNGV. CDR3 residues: CASSLDRWRRYNEQFF. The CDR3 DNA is TGTGCCAGCAGCTTAGATCGGTGGAGGCGATACAATGAGCAGTTCTTC.

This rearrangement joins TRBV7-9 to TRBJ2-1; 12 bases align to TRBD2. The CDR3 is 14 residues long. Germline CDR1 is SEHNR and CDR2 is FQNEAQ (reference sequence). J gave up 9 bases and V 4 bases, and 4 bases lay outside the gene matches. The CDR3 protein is CASSSGLAGSEQFF. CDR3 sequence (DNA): TGTGCCAGCAGCTCAGGACTAGCGGGGAGTGAGCAGTTCTTC.